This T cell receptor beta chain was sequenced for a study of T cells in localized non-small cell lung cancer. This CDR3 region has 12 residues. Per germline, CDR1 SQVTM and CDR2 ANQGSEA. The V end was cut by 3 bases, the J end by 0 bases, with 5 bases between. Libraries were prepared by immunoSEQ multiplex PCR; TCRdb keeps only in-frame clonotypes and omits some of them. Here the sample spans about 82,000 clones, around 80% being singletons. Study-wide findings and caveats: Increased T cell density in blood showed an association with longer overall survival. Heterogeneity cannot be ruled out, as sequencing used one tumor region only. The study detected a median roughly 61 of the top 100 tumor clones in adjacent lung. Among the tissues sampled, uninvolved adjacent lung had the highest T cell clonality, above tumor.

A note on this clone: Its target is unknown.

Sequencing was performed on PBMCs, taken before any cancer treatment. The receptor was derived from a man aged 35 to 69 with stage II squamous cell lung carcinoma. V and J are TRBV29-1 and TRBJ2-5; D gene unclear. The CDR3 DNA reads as TGCAGCGTTGACCCGTACCAAGAGACCCAGTACTTC. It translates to CSVDPYQETQYF.